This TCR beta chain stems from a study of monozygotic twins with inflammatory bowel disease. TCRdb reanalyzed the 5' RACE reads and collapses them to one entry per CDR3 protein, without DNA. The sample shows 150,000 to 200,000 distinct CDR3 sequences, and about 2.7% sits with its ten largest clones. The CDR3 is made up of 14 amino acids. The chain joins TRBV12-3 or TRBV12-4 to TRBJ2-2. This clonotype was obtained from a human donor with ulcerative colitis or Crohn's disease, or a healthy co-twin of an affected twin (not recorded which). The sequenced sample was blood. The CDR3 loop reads CASSLTPNTGELFF.